These T cell receptor beta chains were read from a single sample in a study of cytomegalovirus exposure and HLA in healthy donors. The data were produced by immunoSEQ multiplex PCR, yet TCRdb's version contains in-frame clones alone and is incomplete. This sample carries 200,000 or so clones, roughly 80% of them seen once, and the ten largest clones take approximately 2.8%. The specimen was PBMCs. These receptors originate from a man aged 25 to 40 in good health and CMV-seronegative. Both conserved end residues are part of each CDR3. The D gene is left open where the match is weak. Expanded clones get a size class; other rows say once, few or many, or leave the size out.

DNA,CDR3,D,V,size,J
TGTGCAAGTCGCTTAGCGCGGGGCAGGGGGGTAAGCGAGCAGTACTTC,CASRLARGRGVSEQYF,NA,TRBV12-2,NA,TRBJ2-7
TGTGCCAGCAGCTCGCGGCAGGGTAACTATGGCTACACCTTC,CASSSRQGNYGYTF,NA,TRBV5-4,NA,TRBJ1-2
TGTGCCAGCAGCTTACTTCTAGGCTACAATGAGCAGTTCTTC,CASSLLLGYNEQFF,NA,TRBV7-8,NA,TRBJ2-1
TGTGCCAGCAGTGAGTCCGGGACAGGGGTATTCGAGCAGTACTTC,CASSESGTGVFEQYF,TRBD1,TRBV28,NA,TRBJ2-7
TGTGCCAGCTCCCTCGACAGGGTGCTATCCGGCTACACCTTC,CASSLDRVLSGYTF,TRBD1,TRBV18,few,TRBJ1-2
TGCGCCAGCAGCTTATCGATTTCTAAAGAGACCCAGTACTTC,CASSLSISKETQYF,NA,TRBV5-1,NA,TRBJ2-5
TGTGCCAGCAGCTTGGCGGGGTGGTTCGATGAGCAGTTCTTC,CASSLAGWFDEQFF,NA,TRBV5-4,NA,TRBJ2-1
TGTGCCAGCACTGCACTTGCGGGACAGGACTATGGCTACACCTTC,CASTALAGQDYGYTF,TRBD1,TRBV7-6,NA,TRBJ1-2
TGTGCCAGCAGTCCCACCTTCAGGGTAAATGAGCAGTTCTTC,CASSPTFRVNEQFF,NA,TRBV2,NA,TRBJ2-1
TGTGCCAGCAGTGAATCCCGGACAGGCTCTGGGGCCAACGTCCTGACTTTC,CASSESRTGSGANVLTF,TRBD1,TRBV2,NA,TRBJ2-6
TGTGCCAGCAGCTTGGGCGGAACCGGGGGCACTGAAGCTTTCTTT,CASSLGGTGGTEAFF,NA,TRBV5-8,NA,TRBJ1-1
TGTGCAAGTCGCTTAGCTGGGGATGACAGCCCTTCCACCCCTGAGCAGTTCTTC,CASRLAGDDSPSTPEQFF,NA,TRBV12-2,NA,TRBJ2-1
TGTGCCATCAGCACAGGGGGCGGCACTGAAGCTTTCTTT,CAISTGGGTEAFF,TRBD1,TRBV10-3,NA,TRBJ1-1
TGTGCTAGCAGCCGGACTAGCGGGGGAGCCCACAATGAGCAGTTCTTC,CASSRTSGGAHNEQFF,TRBD2,TRBV7-7,NA,TRBJ2-1
TGCAGCGTTTATATGTCTGGGGACAGGGGGATGCAAGAGACCCAGTACTTC,CSVYMSGDRGMQETQYF,TRBD1,TRBV29-1,NA,TRBJ2-5
TGTGCCAGCAGCTTTTTTACCGGACAGGGGCGTCAAGAGACCCAGTACTTC,CASSFFTGQGRQETQYF,TRBD1,TRBV7-9,NA,TRBJ2-5
TGTGCCACCAGCAGAGATTTTTCCGAGACAGGGTGGAGGCACCAAGAGACCCAGTACTTC,CATSRDFSETGWRHQETQYF,TRBD1,TRBV15,NA,TRBJ2-5
TGTGCCAGCAGCCCCCGCCTAGGCGGGGGAGGGAATGAGCAGTTCTTC,CASSPRLGGGGNEQFF,TRBD2,TRBV7-2,NA,TRBJ2-1
TGTGCCAGCAGTTACTTCGGGGACTCTAACTATGGCTACACCTTC,CASSYFGDSNYGYTF,NA,TRBV6-5,NA,TRBJ1-2
TGCGCCAGCCTCCGGGAGCGGGGCCTTTACAATGAGCAGTTCTTC,CASLRERGLYNEQFF,TRBD2,TRBV5-1,NA,TRBJ2-1
TGTGCCAGCAGACTGCCCGGGCCGCGGGAAAACACTGAAGCTTTCTTT,CASRLPGPRENTEAFF,NA,TRBV28,NA,TRBJ1-1
TGTGCCAGCAGCCCGACTGGTAGGGGATCAGGAAACACCATATATTTT,CASSPTGRGSGNTIYF,NA,TRBV5-6,NA,TRBJ1-3
TGTGCCAGTAGTATAGGACACAGGAGCTCCTACAATGAGCAGTTCTTC,CASSIGHRSSYNEQFF,NA,TRBV19,NA,TRBJ2-1
TGTGCCAGCAGTTTGGGGACAGGGTACGAGGTGTTTTTT,CASSLGTGYEVFF,TRBD1,TRBV27,NA,TRBJ2-2
TGTGCCAGCAGTGCCGGGACAGGGGTCAATCAGCCCCAGCATTTT,CASSAGTGVNQPQHF,TRBD1,TRBV2,NA,TRBJ1-5
TGTGCCATCCACCTCCCCCGCCCGGGGGGCTCTATCGGCTACACCTTC,CAIHLPRPGGSIGYTF,NA,TRBV7-3,NA,TRBJ1-2
TGTGCCAGCAGCTTAGGGGTCGCGGCAAAAGAGACCCAGTACTTC,CASSLGVAAKETQYF,NA,TRBV7-9,once,TRBJ2-5
TGCAGTGCCCCCGGGATGATGGGCTACACCTTC,CSAPGMMGYTF,NA,TRBV20-1,NA,TRBJ1-2
TGTGCCAGTAGTTTTACAGTGGGGGACAGTTACAATGAGCAGTTCTTC,CASSFTVGDSYNEQFF,TRBD1,TRBV27,once,TRBJ2-1
TGTGCCAGCTCACCGGACAGGGCCCTGGGTGGCTACACCTTC,CASSPDRALGGYTF,TRBD1,TRBV18,NA,TRBJ1-2
TGTGCCAGCAGTTTAGAGGCATTGGGTAATCAGCCCCAGCATTTT,CASSLEALGNQPQHF,NA,TRBV28,once,TRBJ1-5
TGTGCCATCAGTGAGTCCGGGGAGGAAGAGACCCAGTACTTC,CAISESGEEETQYF,NA,TRBV10-3,NA,TRBJ2-5
TGTGCCAGCAGCTCAAGGACAGGACAGGCTCATGGCTACACCTTC,CASSSRTGQAHGYTF,TRBD1,TRBV7-9,NA,TRBJ1-2
TGTGCCAGCAGAAAGGACCGGGACTCCAAACGCACAGATACGCAGTATTTT,CASRKDRDSKRTDTQYF,NA,TRBV27,NA,TRBJ2-3
TGTGCCAGCAGCGGCAACGAGGGCGCGCAATTCTACGAGCAGTACTTC,CASSGNEGAQFYEQYF,NA,TRBV7-9,few,TRBJ2-7
TGTGCCACCAGCGGTGGCGGGACAGGGTCCCACGAGCAGTACTTC,CATSGGGTGSHEQYF,TRBD1,TRBV15,NA,TRBJ2-7
TGTGCCAGCAGCTCCCGGGAACCCCCCACTGAAGCTTTCTTT,CASSSREPPTEAFF,NA,TRBV7-9,NA,TRBJ1-1
TGTGCCATCAGTGAGTCGACAGGGTGGGGGAACACTGAAGCTTTCTTT,CAISESTGWGNTEAFF,TRBD1,TRBV10-3,NA,TRBJ1-1
TGTGCCAGCAGTTTATTCAGGAACACCGGGGAGCTGTTTTTT,CASSLFRNTGELFF,NA,TRBV27,NA,TRBJ2-2
TGTGCCAGCAGGAAGACAGGGAAAGACACTGAAGCTTTCTTT,CASRKTGKDTEAFF,TRBD1,TRBV9,NA,TRBJ1-1
TGCGCCAGCGGAACCGGAGGGACTGGGGACATTCAGTACTTC,CASGTGGTGDIQYF,NA,TRBV5-1,NA,TRBJ2-4
TGTGCCAGCAGCCAAGGGCTTGGCTACACCTTC,CASSQGLGYTF,NA,TRBV4-2,few,TRBJ1-2
TGTGCCAGCAGCGTAGAGAGGGGGCCGCTCTACGAGCAGTACTTC,CASSVERGPLYEQYF,TRBD1,TRBV11-2,few,TRBJ2-7
TGTGCCAGTAGTATTAAGGCTCAGGCAGGGGAAGCTTTCTTT,CASSIKAQAGEAFF,NA,TRBV19,once,TRBJ1-1
TGTGCCAGCAGCGACGACAGGGATGAAAAACTGTTTTTT,CASSDDRDEKLFF,TRBD1,TRBV28,NA,TRBJ1-4
TGTGCCAGTAGTATAGGAGCGGGGGAGCAAGAGACCCAGTACTTC,CASSIGAGEQETQYF,TRBD2,TRBV19,few,TRBJ2-5
TGTGCCAGCAGGGATACAGGGGTCTATGGCTACACCTTC,CASRDTGVYGYTF,TRBD1,TRBV2,NA,TRBJ1-2
TGTGCCAGCTCGACCACTGGACAGAATAAGAAAGCTTTCTTT,CASSTTGQNKKAFF,NA,TRBV18,few,TRBJ1-1
TGCACCAGCAGCCAAGAGACTCGGCTAGCGGGGGTTGAACGGACAGATACGCAGTATTTT,CTSSQETRLAGVERTDTQYF,NA,TRBV1,NA,TRBJ2-3
TGTGCCAGCAGCAATATGGGGGGGGGTGAAGCTTTCTTT,CASSNMGGGEAFF,NA,TRBV13,once,TRBJ1-1
TGCGCCAGCAGCCAAGATAGGGTAGCGGGGGCGGACGAGCAGTACTTC,CASSQDRVAGADEQYF,TRBD2,TRBV4-3,few,TRBJ2-7
TGTGCCAGCAGCCCACGTTTAGGGGATAGCTCCTACAATGAGCAGTTCTTC,CASSPRLGDSSYNEQFF,NA,TRBV9,NA,TRBJ2-1
TGTGCCAGCAGTCCCTTGACATCCCGCTACGAGCAGTACTTC,CASSPLTSRYEQYF,NA,TRBV6-5,NA,TRBJ2-7
TGCGCCAGCAGCCACCAAATCCTGTTAGCGGGGGGGGACTACGAGCAGTACTTC,CASSHQILLAGGDYEQYF,TRBD2,TRBV4-1,few,TRBJ2-7
TGCAGCTCCCGTCAGGGTTTGGAGACCCAGTACTTC,CSSRQGLETQYF,NA,TRBV29-1,NA,TRBJ2-5
TGTGCCAGCAGTTACGGGACAGGGTCCTATAATTCACCCCTCCACTTT,CASSYGTGSYNSPLHF,TRBD1,TRBV28,few,TRBJ1-6
TGTGCCAGCAGCTTAGATCCAGGGGATTCGGCTGAAGCTTTCTTT,CASSLDPGDSAEAFF,NA,TRBV7-9,NA,TRBJ1-1